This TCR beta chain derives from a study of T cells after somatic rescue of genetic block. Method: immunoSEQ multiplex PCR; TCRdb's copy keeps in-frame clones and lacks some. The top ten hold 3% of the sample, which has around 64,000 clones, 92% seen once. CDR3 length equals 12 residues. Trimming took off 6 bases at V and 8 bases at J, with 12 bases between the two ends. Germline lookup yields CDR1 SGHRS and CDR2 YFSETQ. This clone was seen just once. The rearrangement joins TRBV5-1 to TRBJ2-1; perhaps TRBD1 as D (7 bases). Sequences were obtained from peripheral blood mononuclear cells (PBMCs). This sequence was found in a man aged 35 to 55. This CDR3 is CASTGGRHEQFF. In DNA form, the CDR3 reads TGCGCCAGCACAGGGGGGCGTCATGAGCAGTTCTTC.